Here is one TCR beta chain with its context. A second about 7 to 11 cycle PCR used barcoded and J-beta primers. TCRdb redid the calling of the 5' RACE reads with MiXCR, one entry per CDR3 protein. Here the sample spans roughly 730,000 distinct CDR3 sequences, roughly 56% being singletons. Caucasian individuals from Russia who were healthy and aged roughly 6 to 95 acted as donors. The data were obtained in a study of blood T cells in healthy people across ages. Germline V gives CDR1 SGHNT, CDR2 YENEEA. The CDR3 has 13 amino acids. Trimming cost V 1 base and J 5 bases, with 8 bases left between them. The sequencing sample was made of blood. This receptor was identified in a man aged 35 to 55 in good health. J is TRBJ2-5 and V is TRBV11-3; D gene unclear. The CDR3 bases are TGTGCCAGCAGCTTAGGGCCTTTTGAGACCCAGTACTTC. As protein: CASSLGPFETQYF.